This record concerns one T cell receptor (beta chain) sequence. Antigen unknown. This specimen comes from a study of T-cell reconstitution after alpha-beta-depleted transplantation in children. Preparing the TCRbeta library involved the use of unique molecular identifiers. One entry per CDR3 protein results from TCRdb running MiXCR on the PCR reads. The profile shows 500,000 to 650,000 distinct CDR3 sequences, over 10% of them singletons. Study-level findings and limits: Roughly two months post-transplant, alpha-beta T cells reportedly originated from several hundred graft clones that had expanded.

Between the trimmed V and J ends, which lost 5 bases and 2 bases, there was a span of 10 bases. The CDR3 runs 13 residues. Germline CDR1 reads MNHEY; CDR2 reads SMNVEV (reference sequence). The input for sequencing was PBMCs, mostly from graft donor cells, taken 360 days after TCRalphabeta/CD19-depleted stem cell transplant. V gene TRBV27 combines with J gene TRBJ2-7, with TRBD1 as a possible D gene (6 bases). The sequence derives from a male patient younger than 18 who had a stem cell transplant for acute myeloid leukemia, so the T cells may come from the graft donor. Here the CDR3 reads CASSAGETYEQYF. The CDR3 DNA reads TGTGCCAGCAGTGCAGGGGAAACCTACGAGCAGTACTTC.